The 15 T cell receptor beta chains given below trace back to one sample, sequenced in a study of blood T cell repertoires in COVID-19. Profiling relied on immunoSEQ multiplex PCR, and the TCRdb table lists in-frame clones only, not all of them. The sample holds roughly 200,000 clones, 89% seen once. The sequenced material came from PBMCs or T cells enriched from blood (not recorded which). These receptors all stem from a woman between 40 and 50 years old with acute COVID-19.

This clone was counted a few times. The rearrangement joins TRBV2 to TRBJ1-1; D not resolved. This CDR3 comprises 15 residues. Germline V gives CDR1 SNHLY, CDR2 FYNNEI. Between the trimmed V and J ends, which lost 3 bases and 1 base, there was a span of 12 bases. The CDR3 DNA sequence: TGTGCCAGCAGTGATCAGTTGGGGAGGAACACTGAAGCTTTCTTT. It translates to CASSDQLGRNTEAFF.

The chain joins TRBV14 to TRBJ1-2, with D unresolved. The ends were cut back, 0 bases at V and 0 bases at J, with 11 bases in the middle. CDR3 length: 16 amino acids. The germline gives CDR1 SGHDN, CDR2 FVKESK. The CDR3: CASSQESPTSNYGYTF. CDR3 coding DNA: TGTGCCAGCAGCCAAGAGAGCCCGACTTCTAACTATGGCTACACCTTC. Using reference TRBV14 and TRBJ1-2 for the parts outside the CDR3, the full variable domain is EAGVTQFPSHSVIEKGQTVTLRCDPISGHDNLYWYRRVMGKEIKFLLHFVKESKQDESGMPNNRFLAERTGGTYSTLKVQPAELEDSGVYFCASSQESPTSNYGYTFGSGTRLTVV.

As for this clone: The germline gene is not matched at one end of the junction; a read error may be the cause. This chain links TRBV11-2 with TRBJ2-2; 11 bases are a match to TRBD2. The germline CDR1 and CDR2 sequences are SGHAT and FQNNGV. CDR3 size: 14 residues. CDR3 loop: CASRLAGGPGELFF. In DNA, the CDR3 is TGTGCCAGCAGATTAGCGGGAGGGCCCGGGGAGCTGTTTTTT.

V usage is TRBV4-1 and J usage is TRBJ2-3; D possibly corresponds to TRBD2 (5 bases). Trimming shortened V by 3 bases and J by 3 bases, and 16 bases separated the two germline ends. The CDR3 spans 16 residues. The germline gives CDR1 MGHRA, CDR2 YSYEKL. CDR3 nucleotide sequence: TGCGCCAGCAGCCAGGAGCGGTTGGATGTTACAGATACGCAGTATTTT. Protein sequence: CASSQERLDVTDTQYF.

The rearrangement uses TRBV28 and TRBJ2-2; perhaps TRBD2 as D (7 bases). There are 14 residues in the CDR3. Trimming shortened V by 8 bases and J by 1 base, and 11 bases separated the two germline ends. Germline V lookup: CDR1 MDHEN, CDR2 SYDVKM. DNA for the CDR3: TGTGCCAGCTCAAGGGGGGGGAACACCGGGGAGCTGTTTTTT. Translated, it gives CASSRGGNTGELFF.

The chain uses TRBV6-5 and TRBJ1-5; the D gene is possibly TRBD1 (5 bases). Trimming took off 5 bases at V and 3 bases at J, with 14 bases between the two ends. CDR3 length equals 15 residues. From germline, CDR1 is MNHEY and CDR2 SVGAGI. The CDR3 nucleotides read TGTGCCAGCAGTACAGGACGTTACGACAATCAGCCCCAGCATTTT. It encodes CASSTGRYDNQPQHF.

The genes are TRBV7-2 and TRBJ2-7; tentative D call: TRBD1 (5 bases). The V end was cut by 0 bases, the J end by 3 bases, with 9 bases between. CDR1 SGHTA and CDR2 FQGNSA come from the germline V gene. This CDR3 spans 14 amino acids. The CDR3 DNA reads as TGTGCCAGCAGCTTAGCGCGGCAGGGCTACGAGCAGTACTTC. Protein sequence: CASSLARQGYEQYF.

The gene calls are TRBV5-4 and TRBJ2-1; possible D gene TRBD2, 6 bases. The CDR3 is made up of 18 amino acids. Trimming took 4 bases from V and 2 from J, leaving 22 bases between them. The V gene's germline CDR1 is SGHNT and CDR2 YYREEE (reference sequence). The CDR3 reads CASSLGGRPHGPYNEQFF. The DNA of the CDR3 is TGTGCCAGCAGCCTTGGAGGGAGACCGCACGGCCCCTACAATGAGCAGTTCTTC.

This clone was seen just once. The CDR3 DNA sequence: TGTGCCAGTAGTCTAGGACTAGCTGCTGGGGCCAACGTCCTGACTTTC. It is translated as CASSLGLAAGANVLTF. V usage is TRBV19 and J usage is TRBJ2-6; 8 bases are a match to TRBD2. With V trimmed by 5 bases and J by 2 bases, 5 bases remained unmatched. The CDR3 consists of 16 residues. Germline V gives CDR1 LNHDA, CDR2 SQIVND (reference sequence).

The V and J genes are TRBV19 and TRBJ1-5, with 11 bases aligning to TRBD1. The CDR3 has 16 residues. Germline V gives CDR1 LNHDA, CDR2 SQIVND (reference sequence). J lost 4 bases, V lost 6 bases, and 8 bases had no gene match. The CDR3 here is CASSRTGGLPNQPQHF. CDR3 bases: TGTGCCAGTAGCCGGACAGGGGGCTTACCAAATCAGCCCCAGCATTTT.

This clone was detected once. The chain carries TRBV2 and TRBJ2-1; 9 nucleotides match TRBD1. The J segment lost 4 bases and the V segment lost 2 bases, leaving 18 bases of the junction unmatched. This CDR3 has 20 residues. Germline CDR1 reads SNHLY; CDR2 reads FYNNEI. CDR3 in amino acids: CASSETGTGKHKGIYNEQFF. The CDR3 DNA is TGTGCCAGCAGTGAAACCGGGACAGGGAAACATAAGGGGATTTACAATGAGCAGTTCTTC.

This clone has a handful of counts. The chain has TRBV5-1 and TRBJ2-4, with 9 bases aligning to TRBD1. Losses at the gene ends were 1 base for V and 0 bases for J; bases not matched to a gene: 5. CDR1 and CDR2 from the germline V gene are SGHRS and YFSETQ. The CDR3 runs 17 residues. DNA for the CDR3: TGCGCCAGCAGCTTGTCTCCGGACAGGGGAGCCAAAAACATTCAGTACTTC. It is translated as CASSLSPDRGAKNIQYF.

This chain links TRBV7-9 with TRBJ2-1, with D unresolved. The CDR3 is made up of 17 amino acids. Germline CDR1 is SEHNR and CDR2 is FQNEAQ (reference sequence). The germline V and J ends were trimmed by 5 bases and 5 bases, with 22 bases remaining between them. Here the CDR3 reads CASSPRWFEQRNNEQFF. In nucleotides, the CDR3 is TGTGCCAGCAGCCCCCGTTGGTTCGAACAGAGAAACAATGAGCAGTTCTTC.

The V call is TRBV29-1, the J call TRBJ2-1; 10 bases are a match to TRBD2. J was trimmed by 6 bases and V by 6 bases; bases with no gene match: 17. Germline V gene sequence: CDR1 SQVTM, CDR2 ANQGSEA. The CDR3 consists of 17 residues. CDR3: CSVPGLASGWGLNEQFF. CDR3 in DNA: TGCAGCGTCCCGGGACTAGCGAGCGGTTGGGGTCTCAATGAGCAGTTCTTC.

V is TRBV4-1 and J is TRBJ2-1; TRBD2 matches 10 bases. The length of the CDR3 is 17 residues. Trimming removed 4 bases from V and 4 bases from J; junction bases left unmatched: 10. Germline loops: CDR1 MGHRA, CDR2 YSYEKL. Here the CDR3 reads CASSPPSGAGGYNEQFF. The CDR3 DNA follows: TGCGCCAGCAGCCCGCCGTCGGGAGCGGGGGGGTACAATGAGCAGTTCTTC.